This T cell receptor (beta chain) was recovered during a study of graft-versus-host responses after intestinal transplantation. For the study at large: Recipients across the board were started on anti-thymocyte globulin induction, then kept on tacrolimus and steroids for about 3 years.

Germline CDR1 reads PRHDT; CDR2 reads FYEKMQ (reference sequence). The CDR3 extends over 11 amino acids. The V gene lost 6 bases and the J gene lost 9 bases, with 9 bases spanning the gap. Broader study findings: The marrow of recipients harbored GvH clones, and ileum or blood showed some of them first.

With respect to this clone: The antigen remains undetermined.

TCRdb's table, derived via immunoSEQ multiplex PCR, lists solely in-frame clones and lacks some. The sample has about 70,000 clones, approximately 94% seen once; the top ten hold approximately 0.5%. This chain joins TRBV13 and TRBJ2-4; D is unresolved. The sequence came from a human donor who received an intestinal transplant. Here the sequenced sample was unstimulated CD8+ T cells sorted from spleen or lymph node cells, taken before intestinal transplant. The CDR3 nucleotides read TGTGCCAGCAGTCTTTCGGGCATTCAGTACTTC. Its protein is CASSLSGIQYF. The full variable domain, in which reference TRBV13 and TRBJ2-4 provide the parts outside the CDR3, is AAGVIQSPRHLIKEKRETATLKCYPIPRHDTVYWYQQGPGQDPQFLISFYEKMQSDKGSIPDRFSAQQFSDYHSELNMSSLELGDSALYFCASSLSGIQYFGAGTRLSVL.